The clone carrying this TCR beta chain is judged medium-sized (0.01 to 0.1%). Its antigen is not known. The entry originates in a study of T cells after yellow fever vaccination. The wider study: SMART-Seq v4 Ultra Low Input handled preparation of low-cell-number fractions. Study-wide findings and caveats: Weaker, the secondary response had a peak occurring faster, on day 5 versus 15. Post-booster reappearance was seen for most primary-vaccination clones (about 95% CD4, 75% to 90% CD8).

They built TCR cDNA with 5'RACE template switching, a step that put in a universal primer site and UMIs. MiXCR, applied by TCRdb to the 5' RACE reads, yields one record per CDR3 protein. The sample yields about 350,000 distinct CDR3 sequences, less than 9.5% seen once. Losses at the gene ends were 6 bases for V and 3 bases for J; bases not matched to a gene: 4. CDR3 size: 15 residues. CDR1 SGHTA and CDR2 FQGTGA come from the germline V gene. This sequence originates from a man between 18 and 29 years old who received the YFV17D yellow fever vaccine. The chain is built from TRBV7-3 and TRBJ2-1; 11 bases align to TRBD1. The sequenced sample was PBMCs, obtained more than 35 days after the first yellow fever vaccination. This CDR3 is CASSPGTGGYNEQFF. CDR3 DNA: TGTGCCAGCAGTCCCGGGACAGGGGGCTACAATGAGCAGTTCTTC.